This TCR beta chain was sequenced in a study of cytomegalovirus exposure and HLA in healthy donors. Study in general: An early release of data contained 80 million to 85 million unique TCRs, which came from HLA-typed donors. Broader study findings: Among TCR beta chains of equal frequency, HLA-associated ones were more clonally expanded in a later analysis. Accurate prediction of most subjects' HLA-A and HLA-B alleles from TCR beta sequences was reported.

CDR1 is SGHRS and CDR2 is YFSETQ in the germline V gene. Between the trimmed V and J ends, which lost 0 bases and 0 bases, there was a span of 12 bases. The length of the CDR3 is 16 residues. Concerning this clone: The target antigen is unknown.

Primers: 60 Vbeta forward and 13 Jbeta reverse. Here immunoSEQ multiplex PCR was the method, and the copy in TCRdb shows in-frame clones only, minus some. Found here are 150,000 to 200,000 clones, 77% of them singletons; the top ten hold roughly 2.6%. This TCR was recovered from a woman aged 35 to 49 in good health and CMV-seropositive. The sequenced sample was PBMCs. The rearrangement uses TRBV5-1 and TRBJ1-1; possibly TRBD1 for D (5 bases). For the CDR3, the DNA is TGCGCCAGCAGCTTGGTTCCCACAGGCATGAACACTGAAGCTTTCTTT. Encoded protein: CASSLVPTGMNTEAFF. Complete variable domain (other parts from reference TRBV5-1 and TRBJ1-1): KAGVTQTPRYLIKTRGQQVTLSCSPISGHRSVSWYQQTPGQGLQFLFEYFSETQRNKGNFPGRFSGRQFSNSRSEMNVSTLELGDSALYLCASSLVPTGMNTEAFFGQGTRLTVV.